The table lists the clone carrying this T cell receptor beta chain with many counts. What it binds is unknown. A library of TCRbeta sequences, prepared with unique molecular identifiers, was generated. TCRdb redid the calling of the PCR reads with MiXCR, one entry per CDR3 protein. The sample records around 670,000 distinct CDR3 sequences, roughly 13% being singletons. These data come from a study of T-cell reconstitution after alpha-beta-depleted transplantation in children. Notes on the study in general: At day 60, the high TCRbeta diversity found in some patients originated from recipient T cells and thymic progenitors that had survived.

Germline CDR1 MGHRA, CDR2 YSYEKL. Trimming took off 0 bases at V and 1 base at J, with 7 bases between the two ends. The CDR3 loop spans 14 amino acids. This TCR was recovered from a girl aged 2 to 10 with congenital amegakaryocytic thrombocytopenia, due to receive a stem cell transplant. The material sequenced was PBMCs, taken before TCRalphabeta/CD19-depleted stem cell transplant. The V and J genes are TRBV4-1 and TRBJ2-7, with D perhaps TRBD1 (5 bases). Here the CDR3 reads CASSQESGSYEQYF. DNA for the CDR3: TGCGCCAGCAGCCAAGAGTCAGGGTCCTACGAGCAGTACTTC.